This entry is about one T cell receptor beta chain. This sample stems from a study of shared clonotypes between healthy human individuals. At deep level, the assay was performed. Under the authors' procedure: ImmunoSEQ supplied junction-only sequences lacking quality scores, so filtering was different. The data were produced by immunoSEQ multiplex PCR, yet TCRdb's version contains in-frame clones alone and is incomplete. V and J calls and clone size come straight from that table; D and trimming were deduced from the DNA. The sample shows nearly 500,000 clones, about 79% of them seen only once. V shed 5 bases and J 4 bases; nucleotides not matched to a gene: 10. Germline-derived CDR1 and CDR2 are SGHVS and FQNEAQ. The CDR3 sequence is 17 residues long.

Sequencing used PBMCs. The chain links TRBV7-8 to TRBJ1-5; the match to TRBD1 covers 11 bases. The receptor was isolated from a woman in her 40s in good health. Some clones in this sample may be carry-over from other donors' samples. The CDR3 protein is CASSPRTGGNVNQPQHF. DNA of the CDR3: TGTGCCAGCAGCCCTCGGACAGGGGGCAACGTTAATCAGCCCCAGCATTTT.